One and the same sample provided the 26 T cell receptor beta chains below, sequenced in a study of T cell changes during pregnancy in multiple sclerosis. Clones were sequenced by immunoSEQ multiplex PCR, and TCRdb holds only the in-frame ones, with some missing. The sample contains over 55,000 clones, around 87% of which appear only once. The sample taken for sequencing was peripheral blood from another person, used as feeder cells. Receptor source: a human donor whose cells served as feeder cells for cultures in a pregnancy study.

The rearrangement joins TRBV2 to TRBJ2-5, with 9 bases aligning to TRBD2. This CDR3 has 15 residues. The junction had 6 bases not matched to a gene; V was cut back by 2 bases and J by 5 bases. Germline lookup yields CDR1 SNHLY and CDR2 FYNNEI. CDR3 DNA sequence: TGTGCCAGCAGTGAAATTGGCGGGAGGGCGGAGACCCAGTACTTC. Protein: CASSEIGGRAETQYF. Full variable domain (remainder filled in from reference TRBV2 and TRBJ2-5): EPEVTQTPSHQVTQMGQEVILRCVPISNHLYFYWYRQILGQKVEFLVSFYNNEISEKSEIFDDQFSVERPDGSNFTLKIRSTKLEDSAMYFCASSEIGGRAETQYFGPGTRLLVL.

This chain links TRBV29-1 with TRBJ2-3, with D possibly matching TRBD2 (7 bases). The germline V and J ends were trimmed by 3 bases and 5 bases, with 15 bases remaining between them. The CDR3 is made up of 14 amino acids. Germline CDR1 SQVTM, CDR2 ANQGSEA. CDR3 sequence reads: CSVEGGADVDTQYF. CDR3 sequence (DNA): TGCAGCGTTGAGGGGGGGGCGGACGTAGATACGCAGTATTTT.

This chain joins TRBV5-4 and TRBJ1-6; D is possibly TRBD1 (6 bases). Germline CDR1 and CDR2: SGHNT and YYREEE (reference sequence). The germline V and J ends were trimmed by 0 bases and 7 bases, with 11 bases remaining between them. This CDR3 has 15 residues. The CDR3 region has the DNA TGTGCCAGCAGCTTGGATGTCAGGGGAAATTCACCCCTCCACTTT. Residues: CASSLDVRGNSPLHF.

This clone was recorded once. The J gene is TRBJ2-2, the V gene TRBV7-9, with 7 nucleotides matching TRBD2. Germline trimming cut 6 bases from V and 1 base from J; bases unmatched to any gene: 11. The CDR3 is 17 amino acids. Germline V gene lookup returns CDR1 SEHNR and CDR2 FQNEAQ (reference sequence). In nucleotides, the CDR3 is TGTGCCAGCAGTCACCCGGTTCTAGCGGTGAACACCGGGGAGCTGTTTTTT. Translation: CASSHPVLAVNTGELFF.

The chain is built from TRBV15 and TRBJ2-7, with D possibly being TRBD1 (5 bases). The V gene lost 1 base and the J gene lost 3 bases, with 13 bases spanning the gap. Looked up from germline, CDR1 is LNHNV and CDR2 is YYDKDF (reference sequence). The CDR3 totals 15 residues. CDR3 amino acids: CATSRGQFPFYEQYF. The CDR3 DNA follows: TGTGCCACCAGCAGAGGACAGTTCCCTTTCTACGAGCAGTACTTC.

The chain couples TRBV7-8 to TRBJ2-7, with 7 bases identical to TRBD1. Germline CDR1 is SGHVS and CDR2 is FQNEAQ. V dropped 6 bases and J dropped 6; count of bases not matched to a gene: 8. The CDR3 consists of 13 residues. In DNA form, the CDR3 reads TGTGCCAGCAGTACCGGGACAGATTTCGAGCAGTACTTC. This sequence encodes CASSTGTDFEQYF.

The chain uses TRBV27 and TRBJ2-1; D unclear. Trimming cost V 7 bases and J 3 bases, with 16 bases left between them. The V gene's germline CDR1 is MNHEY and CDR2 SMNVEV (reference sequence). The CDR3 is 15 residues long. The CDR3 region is CASTAALRNYNEQFF. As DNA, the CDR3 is TGTGCCAGCACCGCCGCCCTTAGGAACTACAATGAGCAGTTCTTC.

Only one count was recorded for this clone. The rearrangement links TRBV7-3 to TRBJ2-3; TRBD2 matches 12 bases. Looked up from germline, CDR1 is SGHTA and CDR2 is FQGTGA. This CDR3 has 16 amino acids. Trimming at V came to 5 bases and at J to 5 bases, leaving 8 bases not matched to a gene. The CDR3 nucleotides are TGTGCCAGCAGCGGACAGACTAGCGGGGGAGGAGATACGCAGTATTTT. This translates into CASSGQTSGGGDTQYF.

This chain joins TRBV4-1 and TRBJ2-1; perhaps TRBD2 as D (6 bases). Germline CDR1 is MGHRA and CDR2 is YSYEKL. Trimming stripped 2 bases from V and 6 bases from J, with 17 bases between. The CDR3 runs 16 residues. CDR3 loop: CASSQTGLPWGNEQFF. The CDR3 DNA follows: TGCGCCAGCAGCCAAACGGGACTGCCATGGGGCAATGAGCAGTTCTTC.

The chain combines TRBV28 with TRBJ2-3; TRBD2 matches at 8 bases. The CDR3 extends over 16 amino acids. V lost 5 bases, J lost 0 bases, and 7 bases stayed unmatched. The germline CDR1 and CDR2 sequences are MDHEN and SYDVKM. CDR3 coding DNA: TGTGCCAGCAGTCATGGGGCTAGCGGGAGCACAGATACGCAGTATTTT. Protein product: CASSHGASGSTDTQYF.

DNA of the CDR3: TGTGCCAGCAGCACCGGGACAGAAAATTCACCCCTCCACTTT. This translates into CASSTGTENSPLHF. V usage is TRBV7-3 and J usage is TRBJ1-6, with 7 bases fitting TRBD1. The V gene end was trimmed by 5 bases and the J gene end by 7 bases; junction bases not matched to a gene: 5. CDR3 length equals 14 residues. CDR1 is SGHTA and CDR2 is FQGTGA in the germline V gene.

This CDR3 reads CASSPRGGRDQPQHF. The CDR3 region has the DNA TGTGCCAGCAGCCCCCGTGGAGGGAGGGATCAGCCCCAGCATTTT. The chain combines TRBV7-2 with TRBJ1-5; D gene unclear. The CDR3 runs to 15 residues. V shed 5 bases and J shed 5 bases, with 16 bases lying between them. Germline assignment: CDR1 SGHTA and CDR2 FQGNSA.

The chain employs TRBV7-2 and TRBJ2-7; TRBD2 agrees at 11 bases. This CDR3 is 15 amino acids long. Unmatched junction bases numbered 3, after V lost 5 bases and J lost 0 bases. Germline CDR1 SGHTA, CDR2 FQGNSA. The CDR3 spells CASSPTSGSSYEQYF. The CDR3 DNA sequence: TGTGCCAGCAGCCCTACTAGCGGGAGCTCCTACGAGCAGTACTTC.

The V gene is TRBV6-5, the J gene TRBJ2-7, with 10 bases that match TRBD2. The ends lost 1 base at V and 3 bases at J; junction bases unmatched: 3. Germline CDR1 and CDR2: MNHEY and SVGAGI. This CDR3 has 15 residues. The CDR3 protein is CASSYYGTSVYEQYF. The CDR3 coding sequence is TGTGCCAGCAGTTACTACGGGACTAGCGTCTACGAGCAGTACTTC.

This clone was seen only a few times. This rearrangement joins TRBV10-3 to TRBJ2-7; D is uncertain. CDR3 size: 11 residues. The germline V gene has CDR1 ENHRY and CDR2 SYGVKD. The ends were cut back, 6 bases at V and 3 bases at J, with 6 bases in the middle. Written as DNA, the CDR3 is TGTGCCATCAGCCAAGACTACGAGCAGTACTTC. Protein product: CAISQDYEQYF.

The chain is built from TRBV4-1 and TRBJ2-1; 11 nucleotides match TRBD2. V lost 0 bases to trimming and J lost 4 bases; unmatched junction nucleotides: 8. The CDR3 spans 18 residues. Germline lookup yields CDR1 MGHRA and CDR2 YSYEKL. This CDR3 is CASSQDLGLAGTYNEQFF. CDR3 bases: TGCGCCAGCAGCCAAGATCTAGGACTAGCGGGTACTTACAATGAGCAGTTCTTC.

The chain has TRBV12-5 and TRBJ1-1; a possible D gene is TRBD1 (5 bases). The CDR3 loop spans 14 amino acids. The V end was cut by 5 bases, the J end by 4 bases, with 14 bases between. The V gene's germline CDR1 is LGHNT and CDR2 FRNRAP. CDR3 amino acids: CASGPGGVLTEAFF. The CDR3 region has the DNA TGTGCTAGTGGTCCGGGGGGGGTTCTCACTGAAGCTTTCTTT.

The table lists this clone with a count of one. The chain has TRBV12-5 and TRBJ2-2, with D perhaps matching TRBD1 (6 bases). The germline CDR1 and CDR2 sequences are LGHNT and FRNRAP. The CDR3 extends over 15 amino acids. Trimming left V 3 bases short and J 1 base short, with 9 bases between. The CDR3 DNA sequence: TGTGCTAGTGGTTTCACGACAGGGAACACCGGGGAGCTGTTTTTT. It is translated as CASGFTTGNTGELFF.

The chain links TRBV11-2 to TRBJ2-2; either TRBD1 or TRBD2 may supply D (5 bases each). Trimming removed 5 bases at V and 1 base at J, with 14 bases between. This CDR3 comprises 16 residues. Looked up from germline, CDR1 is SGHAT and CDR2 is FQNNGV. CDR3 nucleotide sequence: TGTGCCAGCAGCCATAGGTCGGGGCGGAACACCGGGGAGCTGTTTTTT. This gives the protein CASSHRSGRNTGELFF. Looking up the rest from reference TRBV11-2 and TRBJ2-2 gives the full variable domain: EAGVAQSPRYKIIEKRQSVAFWCNPISGHATLYWYQQILGQGPKLLIQFQNNGVVDDSQLPKDRFSAERLKGVDSTLKIQPAKLEDSAVYLCASSHRSGRNTGELFFGEGSRLTVL.

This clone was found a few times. The CDR3 region has the DNA TGTGCCAGCAGCTCGGACAGGGGGCACACTGAAGCTTTCTTT. The encoded protein is CASSSDRGHTEAFF. The V call is TRBV5-6, the J call TRBJ1-1; 11 nucleotides line up with TRBD1. There are 14 residues in the CDR3. Per the germline V gene, CDR1 is SGHDT and CDR2 is YYEEEE. The junction had 1 base not matched to a gene; V was cut back by 3 bases and J by 3 bases.

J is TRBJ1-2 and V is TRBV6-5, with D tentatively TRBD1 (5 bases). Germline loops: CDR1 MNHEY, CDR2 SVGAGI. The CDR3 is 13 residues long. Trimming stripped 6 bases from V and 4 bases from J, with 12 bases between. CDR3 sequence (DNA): TGTGCCAGCAGACTAGGGGACCTCTATGGCTACACCTTC. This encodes CASRLGDLYGYTF.

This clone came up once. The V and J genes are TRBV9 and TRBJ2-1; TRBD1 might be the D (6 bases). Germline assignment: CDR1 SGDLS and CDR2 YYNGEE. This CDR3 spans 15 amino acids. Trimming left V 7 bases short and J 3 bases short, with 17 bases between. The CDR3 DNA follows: TGTGCCAGCGCCGGAGGCGACAGGTTCTACAATGAGCAGTTCTTC. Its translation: CASAGGDRFYNEQFF.

The DNA for the CDR3 is TGTGCCAGCAGCCCAACTGGGGGCAGGGCCTCCTACGAGCAGTACTTC. Translation: CASSPTGGRASYEQYF. The chain recombines TRBV5-4 with TRBJ2-7, with a tentative D call TRBD1 (6 bases). CDR1 SGHNT and CDR2 YYREEE come from the germline V gene (reference sequence). CDR3 size: 16 residues. The germline V and J ends were trimmed by 4 bases and 0 bases, with 17 bases remaining between them.

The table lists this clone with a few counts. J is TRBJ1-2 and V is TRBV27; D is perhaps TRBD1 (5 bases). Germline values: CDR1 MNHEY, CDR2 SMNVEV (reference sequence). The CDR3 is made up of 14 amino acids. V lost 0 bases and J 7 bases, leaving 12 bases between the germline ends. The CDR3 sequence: CASSLSITGLGYTF. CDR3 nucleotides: TGTGCCAGCAGTTTATCGATTACGGGACTTGGCTACACCTTC.

CDR3 in DNA: TGTGCCAGCAGTCCAAGAACCGGGACAGAGACTACCTACGAGCAGTACTTC. It codes for CASSPRTGTETTYEQYF. The chain employs TRBV5-8 and TRBJ2-7, with TRBD1 identical over 7 bases. J gave up 2 bases and V 5 bases, and 16 bases lay outside the gene matches. The CDR3 covers 17 residues. CDR1 is SGHTS, CDR2 YDEGEE, per germline.

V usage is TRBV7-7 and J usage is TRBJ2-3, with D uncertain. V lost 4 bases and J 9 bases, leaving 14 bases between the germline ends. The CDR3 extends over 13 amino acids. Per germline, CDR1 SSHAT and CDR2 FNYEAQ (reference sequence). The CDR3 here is CASSSNSVGTQYF. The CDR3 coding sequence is TGTGCCAGCAGCTCCAACAGTGTAGGGACGCAGTATTTT.